This TCR beta chain was identified during a study of spatial heterogeneity in lung cancer. The time point is: sample taken at primary tumor resection. Without sorting, whole RNA was sequenced from tumor, nontumor lung or frozen PBMC. All TCR cDNA molecules were individually tagged with a unique molecular identifier. TCRdb fed the 5' RACE reads into MiXCR, producing one record per CDR3 protein. Of just under 95,000 distinct CDR3 sequences listed, approximately 12% are singletons. This CDR3 spans 12 amino acids. The germline CDR1 and CDR2 sequences are KGHSH and LQKENI. V was pared by 2 bases and J by 7 bases, with 8 bases between.

The clonotype originates from a male donor with early-stage non-small cell lung cancer. The V call is TRBV18, the J call TRBJ1-1; D gene unclear. Sequenced material: PBMCs, taken at surgery. CDR3 sequence reads: CASSPIDNEAFF. The CDR3 region has the DNA TGTGCCAGCTCACCAATTGACAATGAAGCTTTCTTT.